The sequence of this TCR beta chain was determined in a study of T cell responses to AZD1222 COVID-19 vaccine. TCRdb keeps only in-frame clones here, not all; method: immunoSEQ multiplex PCR. The data show 90,000 to 150,000 clones, around 87% seen once. Details on this clone: No antigen is known for it.

Notes on the study in general: Spike was spanned by vaccine-associated CD4 TCRs, with dominance at 160-218 and 743-854. Clonal diversity may have been underestimated in mostly white British donors. Seropositive status at baseline applied to only a handful of AZD1222 recipients. Nearly half of spike-specific TCRs reportedly go after variant regions that carry no mutations.

CDR3 size: 14 residues. V was clipped by 2 bases and J by 5 bases, with 12 bases between them. Germline values: CDR1 SGHTA, CDR2 FQGNSA. The sequence came from an adult who received the AZD1222 COVID-19 vaccine. The sequencing used peripheral blood, collected 28 days after the second AZD1222 dose. The V gene is TRBV7-2, the J gene TRBJ1-2; D unresolved. In DNA, the CDR3 is TGTGCCAGCAGCTTAAGGGTGGAAGGGTATGGCTACACCTTC. It is translated as CASSLRVEGYGYTF.